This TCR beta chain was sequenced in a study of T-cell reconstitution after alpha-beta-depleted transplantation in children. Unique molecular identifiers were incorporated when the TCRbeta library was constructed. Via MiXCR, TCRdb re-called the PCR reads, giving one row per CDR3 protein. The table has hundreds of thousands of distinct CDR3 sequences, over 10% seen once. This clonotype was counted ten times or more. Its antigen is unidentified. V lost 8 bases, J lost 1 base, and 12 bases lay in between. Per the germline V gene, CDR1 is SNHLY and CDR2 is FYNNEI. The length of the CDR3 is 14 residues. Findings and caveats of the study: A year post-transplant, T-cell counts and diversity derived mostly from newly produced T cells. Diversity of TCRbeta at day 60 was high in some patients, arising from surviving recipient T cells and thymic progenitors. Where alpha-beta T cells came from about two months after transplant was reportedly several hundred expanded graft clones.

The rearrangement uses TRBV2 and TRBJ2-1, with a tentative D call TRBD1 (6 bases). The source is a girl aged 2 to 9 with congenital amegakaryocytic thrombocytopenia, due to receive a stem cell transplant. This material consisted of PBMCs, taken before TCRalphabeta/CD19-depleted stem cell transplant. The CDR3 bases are TGTGCCAGCTCCCGGACAGAGTCCTACAATGAGCAGTTCTTC. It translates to CASSRTESYNEQFF.